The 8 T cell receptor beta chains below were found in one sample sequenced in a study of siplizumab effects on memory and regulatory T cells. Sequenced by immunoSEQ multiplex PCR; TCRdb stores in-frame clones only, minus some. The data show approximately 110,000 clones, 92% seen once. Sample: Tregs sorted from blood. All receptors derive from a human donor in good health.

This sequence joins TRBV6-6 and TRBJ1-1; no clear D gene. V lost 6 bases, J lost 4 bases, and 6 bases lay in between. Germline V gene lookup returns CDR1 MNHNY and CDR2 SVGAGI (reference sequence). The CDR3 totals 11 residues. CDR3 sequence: CASRVPTEAFF. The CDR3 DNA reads TGTGCCAGCAGGGTACCCACTGAAGCTTTCTTT.

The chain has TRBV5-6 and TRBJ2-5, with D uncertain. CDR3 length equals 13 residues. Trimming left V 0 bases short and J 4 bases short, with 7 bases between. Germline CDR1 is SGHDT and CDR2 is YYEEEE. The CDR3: CASSLVSGETQYF. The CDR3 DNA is TGTGCCAGCAGCTTGGTCTCAGGAGAGACCCAGTACTTC.

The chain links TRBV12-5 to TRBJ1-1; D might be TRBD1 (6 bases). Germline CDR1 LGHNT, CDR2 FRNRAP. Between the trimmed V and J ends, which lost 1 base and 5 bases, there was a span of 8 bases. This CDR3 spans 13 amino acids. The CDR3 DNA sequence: TGTGCTAGTGGTTTGGGAAGGGGGACTGAAGCTTTCTTT. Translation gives CASGLGRGTEAFF.

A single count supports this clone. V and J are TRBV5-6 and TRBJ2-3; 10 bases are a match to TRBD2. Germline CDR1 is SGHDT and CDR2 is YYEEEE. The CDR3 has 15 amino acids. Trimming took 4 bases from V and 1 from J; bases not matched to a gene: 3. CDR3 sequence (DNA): TGTGCCAGCAGCCATGGGACTAGCGGCACAGATACGCAGTATTTT. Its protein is CASSHGTSGTDTQYF.

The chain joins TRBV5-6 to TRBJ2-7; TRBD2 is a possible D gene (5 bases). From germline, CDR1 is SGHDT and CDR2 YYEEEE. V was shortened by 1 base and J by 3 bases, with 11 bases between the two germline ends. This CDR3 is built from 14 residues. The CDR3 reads CASSLLALDYEQYF. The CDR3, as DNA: TGTGCCAGCAGCTTGCTAGCATTAGACTACGAGCAGTACTTC.

The CDR3 sequence: CASSLPYIPLYGYTF. In nucleotides, the CDR3 is TGTGCCAGCAGTTTACCCTATATCCCCCTCTATGGCTACACCTTC. The gene calls are TRBV27 and TRBJ1-2, with D uncertain. Germline CDR1 MNHEY, CDR2 SMNVEV (reference sequence). V was pared by 2 bases and J by 4 bases, with 14 bases between. The CDR3 sequence is 15 residues long.

CDR3 sequence: CASSPVAGDTEAFF. The CDR3, as DNA: TGTGCCAGCTCACCCGTTGCAGGGGACACTGAAGCTTTCTTT. This rearrangement joins TRBV18 to TRBJ1-1, with a possible D match to TRBD1 (6 bases). The CDR3 contains 14 residues. Trimming took off 3 bases at V and 3 bases at J, with 11 bases between the two ends. CDR1 and CDR2 from the germline V gene are KGHSH and LQKENI.

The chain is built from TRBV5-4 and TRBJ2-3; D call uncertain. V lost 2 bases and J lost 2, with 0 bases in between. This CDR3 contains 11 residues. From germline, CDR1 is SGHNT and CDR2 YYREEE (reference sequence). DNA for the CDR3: TGTGCCAGCAGCTTCACAGATACGCAGTATTTT. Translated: CASSFTDTQYF. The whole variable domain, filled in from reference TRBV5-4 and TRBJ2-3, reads ETGVTQSPTHLIKTRGQQVTLRCSSQSGHNTVSWYQQALGQGPQFIFQYYREEENGRGNFPPRFSGLQFPNYSSELNVNALELDDSALYLCASSFTDTQYFGPGTRLTVL.